Detailed here is one T cell receptor (beta chain). Its cognate antigen is unknown. J was trimmed by 4 bases and V by 0 bases; bases with no gene match: 5. The germline CDR1 and CDR2 sequences are GTSNPN and SVGIG (reference sequence). The CDR3 is made up of 14 amino acids. Clones were sequenced by immunoSEQ multiplex PCR, and TCRdb holds only the in-frame ones, with some missing. The sample has fewer than 110,000 clones, about 90% seen once; the top ten hold about 6.8%. The data originate from a study of T cell responses to AZD1222 COVID-19 vaccine. General study findings and limits: Females made up more of the donors, who were largely white British, and clonal diversity may have come out too low.

This material consisted of peripheral blood, taken 28 days after the second AZD1222 dose. The V and J genes are TRBV30 and TRBJ1-2; 7 bases align to TRBD1. The source is an adult who received the AZD1222 COVID-19 vaccine. The chain's CDR3 is CAWSVGAGGYGYTF. CDR3 DNA sequence: TGTGCCTGGAGTGTAGGGGCAGGGGGCTATGGCTACACCTTC. Combining the CDR3 with reference TRBV30 and TRBJ1-2 gives the whole variable domain SQTIHQWPATLVQPVGSPLSLECTVEGTSNPNLYWYRQAAGRGLQLLFYSVGIGQISSEVPQNLSASRPQDRQFILSSKKLLLSDSGFYLCAWSVGAGGYGYTFGSGTRLTVV.